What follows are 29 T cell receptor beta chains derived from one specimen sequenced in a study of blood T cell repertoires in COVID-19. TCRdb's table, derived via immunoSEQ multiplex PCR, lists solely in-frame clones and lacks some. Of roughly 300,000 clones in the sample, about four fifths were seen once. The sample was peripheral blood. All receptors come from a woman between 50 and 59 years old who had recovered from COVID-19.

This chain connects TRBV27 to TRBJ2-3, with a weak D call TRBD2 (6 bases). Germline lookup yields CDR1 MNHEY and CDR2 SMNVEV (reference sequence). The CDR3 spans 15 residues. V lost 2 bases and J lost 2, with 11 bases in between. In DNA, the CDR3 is TGTGCCAGCAGTTTAGTGGGACTGTACACAGATACGCAGTATTTT. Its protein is CASSLVGLYTDTQYF.

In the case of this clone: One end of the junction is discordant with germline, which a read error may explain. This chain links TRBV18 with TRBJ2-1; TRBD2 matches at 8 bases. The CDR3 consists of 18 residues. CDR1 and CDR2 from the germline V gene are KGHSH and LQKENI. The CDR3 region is CASSLLQAGERSFNEQFF. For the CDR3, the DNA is TGTGCCAGCTCACTTCTTCAAGCGGGGGAACGATCCTTCAATGAGCAGTTCTTC.

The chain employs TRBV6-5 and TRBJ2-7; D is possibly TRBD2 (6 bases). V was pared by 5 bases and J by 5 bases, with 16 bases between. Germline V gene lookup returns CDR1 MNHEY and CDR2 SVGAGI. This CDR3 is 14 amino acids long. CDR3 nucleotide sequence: TGTGCCAGCAGTCGACTCGGGGGAGTGGACGAGCAGTACTTC. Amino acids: CASSRLGGVDEQYF.

The CDR3 DNA sequence: TGTGCCAGCAGCCCCCAGGGGACAGTCTACGAGCAGTACTTC. Encoded protein: CASSPQGTVYEQYF. This chain connects TRBV14 to TRBJ2-7, with 7 bases that match TRBD1. The CDR3 runs 14 residues. The germline CDR1 and CDR2 sequences are SGHDN and FVKESK. V shed 4 bases and J 3 bases; nucleotides not matched to a gene: 6.

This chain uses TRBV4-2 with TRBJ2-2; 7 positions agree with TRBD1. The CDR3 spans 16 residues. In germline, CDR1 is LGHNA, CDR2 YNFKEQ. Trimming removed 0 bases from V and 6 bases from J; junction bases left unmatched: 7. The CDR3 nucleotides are TGTGCCAGCAGCCAAGAACGACAGGGACGGGCCGGGGAGCTGTTTTTT. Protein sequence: CASSQERQGRAGELFF.

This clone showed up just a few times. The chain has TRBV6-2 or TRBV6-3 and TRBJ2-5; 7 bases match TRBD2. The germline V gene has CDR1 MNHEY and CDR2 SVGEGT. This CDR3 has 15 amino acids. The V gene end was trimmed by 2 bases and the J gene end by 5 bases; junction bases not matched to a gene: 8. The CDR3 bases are TGTGCCAGCAGTTACGGCGGGAGTTGGGTGGAGACCCAGTACTTC. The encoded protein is CASSYGGSWVETQYF.

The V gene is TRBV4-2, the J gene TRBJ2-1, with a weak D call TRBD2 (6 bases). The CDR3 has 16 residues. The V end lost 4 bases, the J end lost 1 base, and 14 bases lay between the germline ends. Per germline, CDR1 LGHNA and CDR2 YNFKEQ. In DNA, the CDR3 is TGTGCCAGCAGCCTCAGGATTAGCGGATCCTACAATGAGCAGTTCTTC. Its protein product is CASSLRISGSYNEQFF.

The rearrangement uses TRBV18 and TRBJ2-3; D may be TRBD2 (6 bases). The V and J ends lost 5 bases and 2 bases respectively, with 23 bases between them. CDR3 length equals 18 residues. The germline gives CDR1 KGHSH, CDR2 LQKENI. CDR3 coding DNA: TGTGCCAGCTCAATTAACGCGGGACCCTCCACCCCCACAGATACGCAGTATTTT. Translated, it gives CASSINAGPSTPTDTQYF. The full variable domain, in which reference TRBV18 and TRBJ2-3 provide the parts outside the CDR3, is NAGVMQNPRHLVRRRGQEARLRCSPMKGHSHVYWYRQLPEEGLKFMVYLQKENIIDESGMPKERFSAEFPKEGPSILRIQQVVRGDSAAYFCASSINAGPSTPTDTQYFGPGTRLTVL.

The CDR3 DNA reads TGTGCCAGCACGGTCGACGAGGGGGCTGGCACTGAAGCTTTCTTT. Translating gives CASTVDEGAGTEAFF. V and J are TRBV14 and TRBJ1-1; 7 bases align to TRBD1. The CDR3 loop spans 15 amino acids. V was clipped by 7 bases and J by 4 bases; unmatched bases: 12. In germline, CDR1 is SGHDN, CDR2 FVKESK.

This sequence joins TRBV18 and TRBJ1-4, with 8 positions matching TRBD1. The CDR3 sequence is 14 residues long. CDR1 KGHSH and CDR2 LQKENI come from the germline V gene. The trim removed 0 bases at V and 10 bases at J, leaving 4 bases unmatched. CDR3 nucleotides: TGTGCCAGCTCACCACCTTCAGGGGGCGGAAAACTGTTTTTT. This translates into CASSPPSGGGKLFF. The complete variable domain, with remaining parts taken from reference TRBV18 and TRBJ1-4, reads NAGVMQNPRHLVRRRGQEARLRCSPMKGHSHVYWYRQLPEEGLKFMVYLQKENIIDESGMPKERFSAEFPKEGPSILRIQQVVRGDSAAYFCASSPPSGGGKLFFGSGTQLSVL.

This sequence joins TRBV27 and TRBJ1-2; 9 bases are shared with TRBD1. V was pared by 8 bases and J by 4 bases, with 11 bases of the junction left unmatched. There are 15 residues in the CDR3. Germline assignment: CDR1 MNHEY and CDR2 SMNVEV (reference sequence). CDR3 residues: CASRLMTGGSYGYTF. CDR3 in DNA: TGTGCCAGCCGGTTGATGACAGGGGGGAGCTATGGCTACACCTTC.

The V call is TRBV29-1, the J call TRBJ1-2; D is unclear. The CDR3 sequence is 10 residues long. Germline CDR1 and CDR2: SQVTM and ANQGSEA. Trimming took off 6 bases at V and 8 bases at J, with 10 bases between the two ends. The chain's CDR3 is CSVGEQGYTF. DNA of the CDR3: TGCAGCGTGGGAGAGCAGGGCTACACCTTC.

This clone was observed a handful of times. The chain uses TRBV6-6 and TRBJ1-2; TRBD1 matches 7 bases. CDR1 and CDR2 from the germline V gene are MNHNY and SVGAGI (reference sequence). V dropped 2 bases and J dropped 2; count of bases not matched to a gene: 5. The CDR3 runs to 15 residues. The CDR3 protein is CASSYVRDRNYGYTF. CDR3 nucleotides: TGTGCCAGCAGTTACGTTAGGGACAGAAACTATGGCTACACCTTC.

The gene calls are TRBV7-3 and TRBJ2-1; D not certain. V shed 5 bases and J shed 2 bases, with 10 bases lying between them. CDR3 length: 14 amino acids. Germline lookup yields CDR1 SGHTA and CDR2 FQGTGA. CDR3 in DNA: TGTGCCAGCAGCCCCCCCCCTACCTACAATGAGCAGTTCTTC. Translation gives CASSPPPTYNEQFF.

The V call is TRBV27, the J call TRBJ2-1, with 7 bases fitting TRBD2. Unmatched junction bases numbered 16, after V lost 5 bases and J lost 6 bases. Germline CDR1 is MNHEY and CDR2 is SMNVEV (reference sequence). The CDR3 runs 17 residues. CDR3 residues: CASSPRPAGAGVNEQFF. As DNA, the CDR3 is TGTGCCAGCAGTCCCAGGCCCGCGGGAGCCGGGGTCAATGAGCAGTTCTTC.

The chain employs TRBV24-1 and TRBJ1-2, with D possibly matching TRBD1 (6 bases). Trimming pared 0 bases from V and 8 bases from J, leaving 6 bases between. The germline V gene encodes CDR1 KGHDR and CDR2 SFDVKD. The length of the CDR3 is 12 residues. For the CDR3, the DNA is TGTGCCACCAGTGATTTGGGGGGCGGCTACACCTTC. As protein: CATSDLGGGYTF.

CDR3 sequence reads: CASSPQGSYEQYF. For the CDR3, the DNA is TGTGCCAGCAGCCCCCAGGGGTCCTACGAGCAGTACTTC. V and J are TRBV9 and TRBJ2-7; tentative D call: TRBD1 (6 bases). Trimming removed 4 bases from V and 1 base from J, with 9 bases in between. This CDR3 comprises 13 residues. CDR1 and CDR2 from the germline V gene are SGDLS and YYNGEE.

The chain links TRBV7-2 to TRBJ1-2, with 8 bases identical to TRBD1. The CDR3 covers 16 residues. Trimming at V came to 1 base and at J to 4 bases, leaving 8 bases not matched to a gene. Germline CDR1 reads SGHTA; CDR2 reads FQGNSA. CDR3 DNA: TGTGCCAGCAGCTTAGGAGCAGGGGGCATAGTCTATGGCTACACCTTC. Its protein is CASSLGAGGIVYGYTF.

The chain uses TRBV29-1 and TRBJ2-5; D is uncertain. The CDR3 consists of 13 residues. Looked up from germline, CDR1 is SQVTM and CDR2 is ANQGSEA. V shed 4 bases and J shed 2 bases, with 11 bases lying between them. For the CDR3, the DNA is TGCAGCGTTGGCCAGCAACTACAAGAGACCCAGTACTTC. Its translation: CSVGQQLQETQYF.

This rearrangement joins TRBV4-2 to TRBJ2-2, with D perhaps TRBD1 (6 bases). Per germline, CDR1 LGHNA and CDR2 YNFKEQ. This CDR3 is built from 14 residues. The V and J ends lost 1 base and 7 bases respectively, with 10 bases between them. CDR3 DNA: TGTGCCAGCAGCCAAGCACAGGGTGACGGGGAGCTGTTTTTT. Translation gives CASSQAQGDGELFF.

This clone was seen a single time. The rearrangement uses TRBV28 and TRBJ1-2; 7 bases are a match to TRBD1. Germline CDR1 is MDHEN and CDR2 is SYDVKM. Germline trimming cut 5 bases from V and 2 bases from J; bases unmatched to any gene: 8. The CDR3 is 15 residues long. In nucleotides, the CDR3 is TGTGCCAGCAGTCCATACTGGGGACAGAACTATGGCTACACCTTC. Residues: CASSPYWGQNYGYTF.

The CDR3 loop is CASSLVWGGGYNEQFF. DNA for the CDR3: TGTGCCAGCAGTTTAGTGTGGGGAGGAGGCTACAATGAGCAGTTCTTC. V gene TRBV27 combines with J gene TRBJ2-1, with a tentative D call TRBD2 (6 bases). Germline loops: CDR1 MNHEY, CDR2 SMNVEV (reference sequence). The V and J ends lost 2 bases and 3 bases respectively, with 14 bases between them. The CDR3 loop spans 16 amino acids.

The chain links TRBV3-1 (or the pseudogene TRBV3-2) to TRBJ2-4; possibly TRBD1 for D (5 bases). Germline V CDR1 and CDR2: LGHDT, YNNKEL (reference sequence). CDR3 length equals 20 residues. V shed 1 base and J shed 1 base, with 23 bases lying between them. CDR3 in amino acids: CASSQADAGLIFLAKNIQYF. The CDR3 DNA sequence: TGTGCCAGCAGCCAAGCGGATGCAGGGTTAATATTTCTCGCCAAAAACATTCAGTACTTC.

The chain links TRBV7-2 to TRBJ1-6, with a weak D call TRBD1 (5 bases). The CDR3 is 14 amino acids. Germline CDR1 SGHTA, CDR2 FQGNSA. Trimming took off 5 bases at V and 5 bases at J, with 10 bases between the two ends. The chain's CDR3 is CASSITGDNSPLHF. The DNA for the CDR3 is TGTGCCAGCAGCATCACAGGTGATAATTCACCCCTCCACTTT.

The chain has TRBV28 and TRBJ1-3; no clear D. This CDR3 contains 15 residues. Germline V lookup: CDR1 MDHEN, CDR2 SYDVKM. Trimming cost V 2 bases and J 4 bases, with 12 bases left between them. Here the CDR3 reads CASSLDRIAGNTIYF. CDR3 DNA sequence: TGTGCCAGCAGTTTAGATCGAATAGCGGGAAACACCATATATTTT.

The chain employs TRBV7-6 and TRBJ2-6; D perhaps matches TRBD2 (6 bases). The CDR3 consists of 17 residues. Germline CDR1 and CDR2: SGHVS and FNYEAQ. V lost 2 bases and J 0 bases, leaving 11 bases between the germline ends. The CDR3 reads CASSLPAGSSGANVLTF. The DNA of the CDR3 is TGTGCCAGCAGCTTACCGGCGGGAAGCTCTGGGGCCAACGTCCTGACTTTC.

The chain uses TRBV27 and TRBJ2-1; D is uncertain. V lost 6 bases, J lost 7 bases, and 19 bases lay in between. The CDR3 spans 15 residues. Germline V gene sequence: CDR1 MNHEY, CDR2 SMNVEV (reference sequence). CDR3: CASSPPVNDMNEQFF. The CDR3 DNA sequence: TGTGCCAGCAGCCCACCAGTCAACGATATGAATGAGCAGTTCTTC.

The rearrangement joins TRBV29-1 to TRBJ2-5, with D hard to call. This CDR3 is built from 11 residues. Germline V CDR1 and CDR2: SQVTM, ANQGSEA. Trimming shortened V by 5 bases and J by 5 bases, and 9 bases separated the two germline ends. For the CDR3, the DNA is TGCAGCGTTCAAGGAAGCGAGACCCAGTACTTC. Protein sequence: CSVQGSETQYF. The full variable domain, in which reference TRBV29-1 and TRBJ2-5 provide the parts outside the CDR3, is SAVISQKPSRDICQRGTSLTIQCQVDSQVTMMFWYRQQPGQSLTLIATANQGSEATYESGFVIDKFPISRPNLTFSTLTVSNMSPEDSSIYLCSVQGSETQYFGPGTRLLVL.

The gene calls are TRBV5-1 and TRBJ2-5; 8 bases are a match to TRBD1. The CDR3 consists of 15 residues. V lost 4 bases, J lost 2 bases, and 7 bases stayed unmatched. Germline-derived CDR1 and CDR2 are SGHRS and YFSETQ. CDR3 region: CASSLATGGQETQYF. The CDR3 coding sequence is TGCGCCAGCAGCCTAGCTACAGGGGGACAAGAGACCCAGTACTTC.